These 26 T cell receptor beta chains came from one sample sequenced in a study of regulatory T cells in long-lasting Graves disease. Time point specified: newly diagnosed GD, antithyroid drugs for less than 3 months. From PBMCs, RNA was extracted and then used to make the TCR library. TCR beta libraries were built with iRepertoire HTBI primers and Arm-PCR of CDR3 regions. Using its own MiXCR run on the multiplex PCR reads, TCRdb lists one record per CDR3 protein. The sample has about 350,000 distinct CDR3 sequences; 15% to 20% are singletons. The same specimen was also included in a second study, on T cells in Graves' hyperthyroidism and ophthalmopathy.

Material: peripheral blood mononuclear cells (PBMCs), obtained at new diagnosis, from a patient treated with antithyroid drugs. The receptors derive from a man aged 35 to 55 with Graves disease.

Many counts were recorded for this clonotype. The chain carries TRBV4-3 and TRBJ2-7; TRBD2 aligns across 8 bases. CDR1 LGHNA and CDR2 YSLEER come from the germline V gene. J lost 4 bases, V lost 0 bases, and 8 bases had no gene match. The CDR3 length is 16 residues. Here the CDR3 DNA reads TGCGCCAGCAGCCAAGATCTCCGGGGGGGTGTATACGAGCAGTACTTC. Translation gives CASSQDLRGGVYEQYF.

This clonotype was observed many times. The rearrangement joins TRBV5-1 to TRBJ2-7; the D gene is possibly TRBD1 (6 bases). The CDR3 runs 15 residues. In germline, CDR1 is SGHRS, CDR2 YFSETQ. Trimming shortened V by 1 base and J by 0 bases, and 11 bases separated the two germline ends. In nucleotides, the CDR3 is TGCGCCAGCAGCTTGAGGGACATGGTCTCCTACGAGCAGTACTTC. This encodes CASSLRDMVSYEQYF.

This clonotype was observed at least ten times. This sequence joins TRBV12-3 or TRBV12-4 and TRBJ1-6; 9 bases line up with TRBD1. V gave up 7 bases and J gave up 13 bases; unmatched junction bases: 8. CDR3 length: 13 amino acids. The CDR3 region has the DNA TGTGCCAGCACCAGGGACAGGGTGCCTCCCCTCCACTTT. It specifies CASTRDRVPPLHF.

At least ten counts were recorded for this clonotype. The V and J genes are TRBV3-1 and TRBJ2-3, with 8 bases lining up with TRBD1. Germline V CDR1 and CDR2: LGHDT, YNNKEL (reference sequence). After removal of 7 bases from V and 6 bases from J, the junction contained 9 bases not matched to a gene. This CDR3 is 14 amino acids long. The CDR3 spells CASKQQGASDTQYF. The CDR3 DNA reads TGTGCCAGCAAGCAGCAGGGGGCATCGGATACGCAGTATTTT.

The V call is TRBV27, the J call TRBJ2-7; 9 bases agree with TRBD1. Germline CDR1 MNHEY, CDR2 SMNVEV (reference sequence). V lost 2 bases, J lost 1 base, and 6 bases stayed unmatched. The CDR3 has 16 residues. CDR3 residues: CASSLLPGQGSYEQYF. CDR3 DNA sequence: TGTGCCAGCAGTTTACTGCCTGGACAGGGGTCCTACGAGCAGTACTTC.

This clonotype was counted at least ten times. This rearrangement joins TRBV2 to TRBJ2-1, with no clear D. Trimming took off 3 bases at V and 8 bases at J, with 8 bases between the two ends. Germline values: CDR1 SNHLY, CDR2 FYNNEI. The CDR3 covers 12 residues. The DNA of the CDR3 is TGTGCCAGCAGTGAGTCGAGGCATGAGCAGTTCTTC. Its translation is CASSESRHEQFF.

Many counts were recorded for this clonotype. The chain uses TRBV7-2 and TRBJ2-3; 10 bases line up with TRBD2. V gave up 6 bases and J gave up 6 bases; unmatched junction bases: 12. Per the germline V gene, CDR1 is SGHTA and CDR2 is FQGNSA. The CDR3 has 16 amino acids. This chain's CDR3 is CASRKAGGQSVDTQYF. CDR3 coding DNA: TGTGCCAGCAGAAAAGCGGGGGGGCAGTCAGTGGATACGCAGTATTTT.

The V and J genes are TRBV9 and TRBJ2-6; D is ambiguous. This CDR3 is 17 amino acids long. Germline lookup yields CDR1 SGDLS and CDR2 YYNGEE. The V gene lost 4 bases and the J gene lost 4 bases, with 18 bases spanning the gap. Written as DNA, the CDR3 is TGTGCCAGCAGCTTTCTCCCGACGGACCTCGGGGCCAACGTCCTGACTTTC. Translated, it gives CASSFLPTDLGANVLTF.

In its sample, this clonotype was seen many times. The rearrangement uses TRBV27 and TRBJ1-5; TRBD1 matches 9 bases. CDR3 length equals 13 residues. The V segment lost 9 bases and the J segment 1 base; nucleotides outside the gene matches: 1. Germline V lookup: CDR1 MNHEY, CDR2 SMNVEV (reference sequence). The CDR3 here is CARDRGSNQPQHF. CDR3 sequence (DNA): TGTGCCAGGGACAGGGGAAGCAATCAGCCCCAGCATTTT.

The rearrangement joins TRBV30 to TRBJ2-2; perhaps TRBD2 as D (5 bases). CDR3 length: 16 amino acids. V lost 3 bases and J 0 bases, leaving 14 bases between the germline ends. Germline V gives CDR1 GTSNPN, CDR2 SVGIG (reference sequence). The CDR3 coding sequence is TGTGCCTGGAGCTGGGCGGGCAACGCGAACACCGGGGAGCTGTTTTTT. It translates to CAWSWAGNANTGELFF.

Ten or more counts support this clonotype. V is TRBV20-1 and J is TRBJ2-7, with TRBD1 identical over 8 bases. Germline loops: CDR1 DFQATT, CDR2 SNEGSKA (reference sequence). There are 15 residues in the CDR3. V shed 0 bases and J 4 bases; nucleotides not matched to a gene: 8. This CDR3 is CSARDYGQGSYEQYF. The CDR3 DNA reads TGCAGTGCTAGAGATTACGGACAGGGCAGTTACGAGCAGTACTTC.

This clonotype was seen more than once but under ten times. The genes are TRBV2 and TRBJ1-2; D remains ambiguous. Germline-derived CDR1 and CDR2 are SNHLY and FYNNEI. There are 13 residues in the CDR3. V was cut by 7 bases and J by 6 bases, with 15 bases left in between. CDR3 residues: CASTSVLRHGYTF. CDR3 DNA sequence: TGTGCCAGCACATCGGTACTCAGGCATGGCTACACCTTC.

Only one count was recorded for this clonotype. A far larger clone is off by one base, so a read error is likely. The V and J genes are TRBV6-1 and TRBJ2-1; TRBD2 might be the D (6 bases). Germline loops: CDR1 MNHNS, CDR2 SASEGT. This CDR3 is built from 14 residues. V lost 3 bases and J 8 bases, leaving 14 bases between the germline ends. CDR3 nucleotide sequence: TGTGCCAGCAGTGACCCGACTAGAGGCGATGAGCAGTTCTTC. Its protein is CASSDPTRGDEQFF.

This clonotype appeared many times. The J gene is TRBJ2-7, the V gene TRBV20-1; D is perhaps TRBD1 (6 bases). The CDR3 length is 15 residues. Trimming stripped 5 bases from V and 3 bases from J, with 20 bases between. The germline V gene has CDR1 DFQATT and CDR2 SNEGSKA (reference sequence). For the CDR3, the DNA is TGCAGTGCTGCACCAAATCAGGGGATCGGCTACGAGCAGTACTTC. Translated, it gives CSAAPNQGIGYEQYF.

This clonotype came up a few times. The chain has TRBV30 and TRBJ1-2; 8 positions agree with TRBD1. V shed 4 bases, J shed 8 bases, and the junction held 12 bases outside the gene matches. This CDR3 spans 14 amino acids. Germline values: CDR1 GTSNPN, CDR2 SVGIG (reference sequence). Here the CDR3 DNA reads TGTGCCTGGACACCGGGACAGGTGACGCGGGGCTACACCTTC. This encodes CAWTPGQVTRGYTF.

This clonotype was recorded at least ten times. This rearrangement joins TRBV18 to TRBJ2-5; D gene unclear. The CDR3 is made up of 13 amino acids. The germline V gene has CDR1 KGHSH and CDR2 LQKENI. Trimming took off 4 bases at V and 9 bases at J, with 15 bases between the two ends. The CDR3 DNA reads TGTGCCAGCTCACTTCACACACGATTGGCCCAGTACTTC. Translated, it gives CASSLHTRLAQYF.

This clonotype has ten or more counts. CDR3 loop: CASSLMTGVNEKLFF. CDR3 DNA sequence: TGCGCCAGCAGCTTAATGACAGGGGTTAATGAAAAACTGTTTTTT. The genes are TRBV5-1 and TRBJ1-4; the match to TRBD1 covers 8 bases. This CDR3 is 15 amino acids long. The germline V gene encodes CDR1 SGHRS and CDR2 YFSETQ. V shed 2 bases, J shed 4 bases, and the junction held 4 bases outside the gene matches.

A few counts support this clonotype. This chain links TRBV7-9 with TRBJ2-2, with D perhaps matching TRBD1 (6 bases). This CDR3 spans 14 amino acids. Germline V gene data show CDR1 as SEHNR and CDR2 as FQNEAQ (reference sequence). The ends were cut back, 2 bases at V and 6 bases at J, with 10 bases in the middle. Written as DNA, the CDR3 is TGTGCCAGCAGCTTATGGGACATTTCCGGGGAGCTGTTTTTT. Amino acids: CASSLWDISGELFF.

This clonotype was recorded at least ten times. A read error may produce the germline difference seen at one junction end. The chain employs TRBV2 and TRBJ1-2; perhaps TRBD1 as D (5 bases). The CDR3 has 13 residues. CDR1 and CDR2 from the germline V gene are SNHLY and FYNNEI. The DNA of the CDR3 is TGTGCCAGCAGAGAAGGGGCTAACTATGGCTACACCTTC. As protein: CASREGANYGYTF.

The chain has TRBV7-3 and TRBJ2-3; D not certain. Per the germline V gene, CDR1 is SGHTA and CDR2 is FQGTGA. The CDR3 extends over 13 amino acids. Trimming took 5 bases from V and 3 from J, leaving 9 bases between them. CDR3 region: CASSQHRTDTQYF. Written as DNA, the CDR3 is TGTGCCAGCAGCCAACATAGGACAGATACGCAGTATTTT.

This clonotype has a count of ten or more. CDR3 region: CASSFGRGSGELFF. In DNA, the CDR3 is TGTGCCAGCAGCTTCGGCAGGGGGTCCGGGGAGCTGTTTTTT. The genes are TRBV11-2 and TRBJ2-2, with 7 nucleotides matching TRBD1. CDR3 length equals 14 residues. The J segment lost 6 bases and the V segment lost 3 bases, leaving 4 bases of the junction unmatched. Germline V gene sequence: CDR1 SGHAT, CDR2 FQNNGV.

The chain combines TRBV28 with TRBJ2-1; 9 bases align to TRBD2. Losses at the gene ends were 8 bases for V and 9 bases for J; bases not matched to a gene: 11. The CDR3 loop spans 14 amino acids. Germline V gene lookup returns CDR1 MDHEN and CDR2 SYDVKM. The chain's CDR3 is CASQRGGASGEQFF. CDR3 nucleotide sequence: TGTGCCAGCCAGCGCGGGGGGGCTTCTGGTGAGCAGTTCTTC.

This clonotype occurred a few times. CDR3 region: CSIQGAPNTEAFF. The CDR3 nucleotides read TGCAGCATCCAGGGGGCCCCGAACACTGAAGCTTTCTTT. The chain joins TRBV29-1 to TRBJ1-1; TRBD1 matches 8 bases. The ends lost 8 bases at V and 1 base at J; junction bases unmatched: 6. CDR1 SQVTM and CDR2 ANQGSEA come from the germline V gene. This CDR3 is built from 13 residues. Supplemented by reference TRBV29-1 and TRBJ1-1, the full variable domain reads SAVISQKPSRDICQRGTSLTIQCQVDSQVTMMFWYRQQPGQSLTLIATANQGSEATYESGFVIDKFPISRPNLTFSTLTVSNMSPEDSSIYLCSIQGAPNTEAFFGQGTRLTVV.

The chain uses TRBV29-1 and TRBJ1-5, with D perhaps matching TRBD1 (5 bases). CDR3 length: 14 residues. V lost 8 bases, J lost 4 bases, and 18 bases lay in between. The germline CDR1 and CDR2 sequences are SQVTM and ANQGSEA. The DNA of the CDR3 is TGCAGCTACGAGCCAGGGTGGGGAAATCAGCCCCAGCATTTT. Translated: CSYEPGWGNQPQHF. The whole variable domain, filled in from reference TRBV29-1 and TRBJ1-5, reads SAVISQKPSRDICQRGTSLTIQCQVDSQVTMMFWYRQQPGQSLTLIATANQGSEATYESGFVIDKFPISRPNLTFSTLTVSNMSPEDSSIYLCSYEPGWGNQPQHFGDGTRLSIL.

This clonotype has at least ten counts. The J gene is TRBJ2-3, the V gene TRBV12-5; 7 nucleotides line up with TRBD1. This CDR3 comprises 17 residues. Germline CDR1 reads LGHNT; CDR2 reads FRNRAP. With 1 base clipped from V and 4 bases from J, the junction kept 11 bases outside the gene matches. CDR3 protein: CASGLARDSRLADTQYF. The CDR3 nucleotides are TGTGCTAGTGGTTTGGCCCGGGACAGTCGGTTGGCAGATACGCAGTATTTT.

This clonotype occurred many times. The V gene is TRBV5-5, the J gene TRBJ2-3; 11 bases are a match to TRBD2. CDR1 SGHKS and CDR2 YYEKEE come from the germline V gene (reference sequence). The CDR3 sequence is 16 residues long. With V trimmed by 3 bases and J by 4 bases, 7 bases remained unmatched. The CDR3 loop reads CASSSFSGGAPDTQYF. CDR3 sequence (DNA): TGTGCCAGCAGCTCATTTAGCGGGGGGGCACCAGATACGCAGTATTTT.